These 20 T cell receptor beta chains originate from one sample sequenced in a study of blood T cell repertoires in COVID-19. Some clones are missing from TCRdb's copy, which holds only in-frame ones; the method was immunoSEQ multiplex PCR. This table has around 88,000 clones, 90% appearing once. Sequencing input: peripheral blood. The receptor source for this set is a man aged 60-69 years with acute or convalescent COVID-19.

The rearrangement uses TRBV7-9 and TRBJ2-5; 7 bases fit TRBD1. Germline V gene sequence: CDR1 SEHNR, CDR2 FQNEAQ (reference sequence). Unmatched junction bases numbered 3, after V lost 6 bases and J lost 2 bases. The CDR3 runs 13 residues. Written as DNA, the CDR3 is TGTGCCAGCAGGGTCAGGGGGCAAGAGACCCAGTACTTC. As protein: CASRVRGQETQYF.

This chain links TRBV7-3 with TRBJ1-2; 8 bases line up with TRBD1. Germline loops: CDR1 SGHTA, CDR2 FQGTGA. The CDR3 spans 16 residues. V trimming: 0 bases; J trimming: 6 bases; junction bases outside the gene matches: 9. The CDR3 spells CASSLTGQGAFDGYTF. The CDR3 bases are TGTGCCAGCAGCTTAACAGGCCAGGGGGCCTTCGATGGCTACACCTTC.

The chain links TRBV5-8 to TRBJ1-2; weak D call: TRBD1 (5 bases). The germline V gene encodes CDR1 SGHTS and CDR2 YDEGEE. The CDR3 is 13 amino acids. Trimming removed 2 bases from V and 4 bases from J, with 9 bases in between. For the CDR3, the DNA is TGTGCCAGCAGCTTAAGGGGCGGCTATGGCTACACCTTC. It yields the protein CASSLRGGYGYTF. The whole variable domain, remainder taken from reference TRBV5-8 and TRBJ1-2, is EAGVTQSPTHLIKTRGQQATLRCSPISGHTSVYWYQQALGLGLQFLLWYDEGEERNRGNFPPRFSGRQFPNYSSELNVNALELEDSALYLCASSLRGGYGYTFGSGTRLTVV.

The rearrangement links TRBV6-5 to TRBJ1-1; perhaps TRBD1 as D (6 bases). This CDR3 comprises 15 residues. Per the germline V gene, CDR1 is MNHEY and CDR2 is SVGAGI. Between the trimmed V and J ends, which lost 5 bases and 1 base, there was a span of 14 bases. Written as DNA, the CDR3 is TGTGCCAGCAGTCGAGGGGGGGGAACGAACACTGAAGCTTTCTTT. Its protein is CASSRGGGTNTEAFF.

In DNA form, the CDR3 reads TGCGCCAGCAGCCCGGAGGATCAGCCCCAGCATTTT. Translation: CASSPEDQPQHF. The chain uses TRBV23-1 and TRBJ1-5; D ambiguous. TRBV23-1 is an open reading frame, and its role is uncertain. There are 12 residues in the CDR3. V was trimmed by 6 bases and J by 5 bases, leaving 8 bases between them.

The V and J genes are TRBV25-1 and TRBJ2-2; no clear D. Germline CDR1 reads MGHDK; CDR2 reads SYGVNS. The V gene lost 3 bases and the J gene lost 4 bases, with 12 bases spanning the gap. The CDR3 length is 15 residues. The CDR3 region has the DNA TGTGCCAGCAGTGACCCTAAGTCTTTCACCGGGGAGCTGTTTTTT. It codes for CASSDPKSFTGELFF.

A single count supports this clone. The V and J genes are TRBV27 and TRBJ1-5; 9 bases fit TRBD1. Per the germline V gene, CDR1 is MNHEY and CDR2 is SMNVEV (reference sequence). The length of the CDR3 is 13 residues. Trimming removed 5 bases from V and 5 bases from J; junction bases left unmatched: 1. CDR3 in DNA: TGTGCCAGCAGTCGGACAGGGGATCAGCCCCAGCATTTT. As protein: CASSRTGDQPQHF.

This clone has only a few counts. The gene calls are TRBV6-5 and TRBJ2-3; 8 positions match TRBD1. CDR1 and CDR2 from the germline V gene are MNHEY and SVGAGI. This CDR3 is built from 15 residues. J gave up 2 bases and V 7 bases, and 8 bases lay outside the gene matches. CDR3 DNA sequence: TGTGCCAGCAACCCAGGACAGGGCAACACAGATACGCAGTATTTT. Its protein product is CASNPGQGNTDTQYF.

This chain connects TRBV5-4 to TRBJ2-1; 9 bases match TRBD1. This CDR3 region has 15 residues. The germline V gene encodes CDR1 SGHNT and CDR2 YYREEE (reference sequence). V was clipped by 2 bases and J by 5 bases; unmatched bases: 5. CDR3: CASSLRGTGNNEQFF. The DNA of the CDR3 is TGTGCCAGCAGCTTACGCGGGACAGGGAACAATGAGCAGTTCTTC.

The CDR3, as DNA: TGTGCCATCAGTGAGTCGGGGGCCCGGGATGTCTACGAGCAGTACTTC. Its translation is CAISESGARDVYEQYF. This rearrangement joins TRBV10-3 to TRBJ2-7; D may be TRBD1 (6 bases). V was trimmed by 0 bases and J by 3 bases, leaving 15 bases between them. The CDR3 covers 16 residues. CDR1 and CDR2 (germline): ENHRY, SYGVKD.

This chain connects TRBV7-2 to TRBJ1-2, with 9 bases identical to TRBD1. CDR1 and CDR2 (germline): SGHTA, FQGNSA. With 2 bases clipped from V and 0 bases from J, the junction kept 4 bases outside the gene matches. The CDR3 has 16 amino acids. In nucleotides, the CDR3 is TGTGCCAGCAGCTTACGGGGACAGGGCTCTAACTATGGCTACACCTTC. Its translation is CASSLRGQGSNYGYTF.

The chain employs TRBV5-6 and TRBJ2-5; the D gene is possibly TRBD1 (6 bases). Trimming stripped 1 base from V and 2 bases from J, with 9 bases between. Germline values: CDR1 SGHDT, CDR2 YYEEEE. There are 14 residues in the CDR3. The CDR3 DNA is TGTGCCAGCAGCTTGTTGGGGGCGCAAGAGACCCAGTACTTC. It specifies CASSLLGAQETQYF.

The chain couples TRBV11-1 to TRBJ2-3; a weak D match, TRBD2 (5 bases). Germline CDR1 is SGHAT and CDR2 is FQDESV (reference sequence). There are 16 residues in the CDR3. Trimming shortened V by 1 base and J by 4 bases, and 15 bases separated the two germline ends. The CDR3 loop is CASSLVSGIGADTQYF. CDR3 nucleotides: TGTGCCAGCAGCTTAGTATCCGGAATCGGGGCAGATACGCAGTATTTT.

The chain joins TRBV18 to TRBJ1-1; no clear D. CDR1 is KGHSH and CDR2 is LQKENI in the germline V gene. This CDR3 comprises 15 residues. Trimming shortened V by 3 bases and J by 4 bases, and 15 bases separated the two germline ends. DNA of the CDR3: TGTGCCAGCTCACCGACGGGTCTCGAAGGCACTGAAGCTTTCTTT. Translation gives CASSPTGLEGTEAFF.

Written as DNA, the CDR3 is TGTGCCAGTAGTGCGAAGACAGGGGGGTACACTGAAGCTTTCTTT. It specifies CASSAKTGGYTEAFF. The chain recombines TRBV19 with TRBJ1-1; TRBD1 matches at 9 bases. CDR1 is LNHDA and CDR2 is SQIVND in the germline V gene (reference sequence). Trimming removed 5 bases from V and 3 bases from J; junction bases left unmatched: 7. The CDR3 is 15 amino acids. Together with reference TRBV19 and TRBJ1-1, the CDR3 gives the full variable domain: DGGITQSPKYLFRKEGQNVTLSCEQNLNHDAMYWYRQDPGQGLRLIYYSQIVNDFQKGDIAEGYSVSREKKESFPLTVTSAQKNPTAFYLCASSAKTGGYTEAFFGQGTRLTVV.

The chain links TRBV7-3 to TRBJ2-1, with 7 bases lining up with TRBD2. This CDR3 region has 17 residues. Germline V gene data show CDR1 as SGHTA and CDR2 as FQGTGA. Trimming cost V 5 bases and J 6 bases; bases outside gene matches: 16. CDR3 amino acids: CASSPRGGGRLVNEQFF. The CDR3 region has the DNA TGTGCCAGCAGCCCCCGGGGAGGCGGGAGATTGGTCAATGAGCAGTTCTTC.

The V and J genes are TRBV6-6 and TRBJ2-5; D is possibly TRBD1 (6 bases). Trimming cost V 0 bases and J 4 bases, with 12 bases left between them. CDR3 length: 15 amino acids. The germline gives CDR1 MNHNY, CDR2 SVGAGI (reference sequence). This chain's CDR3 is CASSYSQGTGETQYF. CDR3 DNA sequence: TGTGCCAGCAGTTACTCGCAGGGGACGGGAGAGACCCAGTACTTC.

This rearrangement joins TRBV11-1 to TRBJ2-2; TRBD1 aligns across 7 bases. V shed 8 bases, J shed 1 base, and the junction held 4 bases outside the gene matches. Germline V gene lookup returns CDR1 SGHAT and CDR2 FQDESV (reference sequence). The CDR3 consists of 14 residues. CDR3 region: CASSRTGNTGELFF. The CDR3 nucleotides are TGTGCCAGCTCACGGACAGGGAACACCGGGGAGCTGTTTTTT. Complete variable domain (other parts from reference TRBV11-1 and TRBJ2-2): EAEVAQSPRYKITEKSQAVAFWCDPISGHATLYWYRQILGQGPELLVQFQDESVVDDSQLPKDRFSAERLKGVDSTLKIQPAELGDSAMYLCASSRTGNTGELFFGEGSRLTVL.

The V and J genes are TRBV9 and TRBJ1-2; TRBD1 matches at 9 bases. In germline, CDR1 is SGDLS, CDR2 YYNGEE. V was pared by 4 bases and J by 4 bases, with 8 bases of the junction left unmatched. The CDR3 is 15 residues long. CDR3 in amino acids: CASSRETGGTYGYTF. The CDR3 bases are TGTGCCAGCAGCCGGGAGACAGGGGGTACCTATGGCTACACCTTC.

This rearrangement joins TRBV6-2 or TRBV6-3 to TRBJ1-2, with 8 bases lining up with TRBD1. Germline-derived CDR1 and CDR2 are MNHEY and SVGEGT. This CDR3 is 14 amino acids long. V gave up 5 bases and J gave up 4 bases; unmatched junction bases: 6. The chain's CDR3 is CASSPTGVGYGYTF. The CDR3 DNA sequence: TGTGCCAGCAGTCCGACAGGGGTAGGCTATGGCTACACCTTC.